A single T cell receptor beta chain is shown here with its context. The germline V and J ends were trimmed by 5 bases and 10 bases, with 19 bases remaining between them. The CDR3 covers 14 residues. Germline assignment: CDR1 MDHEN and CDR2 SYDVKM. This sample is drawn from a study of OX40 agonist ivuxolimab in advanced cancers. The data were produced by immunoSEQ multiplex PCR, yet TCRdb's version contains in-frame clones alone and is incomplete. The repertoire holds over 40,000 clones, with about 85% as singletons. V and J are TRBV28 and TRBJ2-3; possible D gene TRBD2, 5 bases. Sequencing was performed on CD4+ or CD8+ T cells sorted from blood, taken in a trial of the OX40 agonist ivuxolimab. The sequence was obtained from an adult with an advanced solid tumor such as melanoma, head and neck, liver or kidney cancer. This CDR3 reads CASSTAGLGGPQYF. The DNA of the CDR3 is TGTGCCAGCAGTACTGCGGGCCTAGGTGGTCCGCAGTATTTT.